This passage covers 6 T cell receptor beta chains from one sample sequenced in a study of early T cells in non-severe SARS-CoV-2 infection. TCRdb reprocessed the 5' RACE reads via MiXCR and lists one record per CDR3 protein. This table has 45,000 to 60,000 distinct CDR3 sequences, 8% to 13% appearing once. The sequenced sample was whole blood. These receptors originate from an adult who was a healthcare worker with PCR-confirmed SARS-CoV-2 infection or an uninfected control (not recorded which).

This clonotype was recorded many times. The CDR3 DNA is TGCAGTGCTTTCTCCCGGGCGGAAACTAACTATGGCTACACCTTC. Its translation: CSAFSRAETNYGYTF. This sequence joins TRBV20-1 and TRBJ1-2; no definite D call. Germline V lookup: CDR1 DFQATT, CDR2 SNEGSKA (reference sequence). This CDR3 is 15 amino acids long. Trimming cost V 5 bases and J 0 bases, with 16 bases left between them.

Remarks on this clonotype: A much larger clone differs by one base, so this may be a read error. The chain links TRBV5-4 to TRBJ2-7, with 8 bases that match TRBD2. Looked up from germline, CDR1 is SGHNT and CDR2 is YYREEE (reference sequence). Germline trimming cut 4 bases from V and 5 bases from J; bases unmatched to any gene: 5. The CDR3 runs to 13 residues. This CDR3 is CASSPGGADEQYF. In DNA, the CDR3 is TGTGCCAGCAGCCCCGGGGGGGCCGACGAGCAGTACTTC.

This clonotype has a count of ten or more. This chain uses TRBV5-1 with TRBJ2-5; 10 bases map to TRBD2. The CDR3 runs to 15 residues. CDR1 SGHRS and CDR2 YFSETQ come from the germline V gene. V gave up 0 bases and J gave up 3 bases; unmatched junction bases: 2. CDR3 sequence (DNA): TGCGCCAGCAGCTTGGATGGACTAGCGGAAGAGACCCAGTACTTC. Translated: CASSLDGLAEETQYF.

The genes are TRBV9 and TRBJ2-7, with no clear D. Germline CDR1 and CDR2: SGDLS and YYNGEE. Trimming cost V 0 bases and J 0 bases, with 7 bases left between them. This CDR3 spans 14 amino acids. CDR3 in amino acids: CASSVEGLSYEQYF. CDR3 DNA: TGTGCCAGCAGCGTAGAGGGCCTCTCCTACGAGCAGTACTTC.

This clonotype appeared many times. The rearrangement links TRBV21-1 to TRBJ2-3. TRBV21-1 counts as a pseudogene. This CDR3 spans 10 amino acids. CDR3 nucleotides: TGTGCCAGCACCACAGATACGCAGTATTTT. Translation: CASTTDTQYF.

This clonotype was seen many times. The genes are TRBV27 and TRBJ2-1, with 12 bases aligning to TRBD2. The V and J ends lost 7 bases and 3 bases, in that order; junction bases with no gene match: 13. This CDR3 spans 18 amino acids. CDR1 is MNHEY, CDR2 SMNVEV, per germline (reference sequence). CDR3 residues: CASKTAALAGGSYNEQFF. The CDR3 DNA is TGTGCCAGCAAAACCGCGGCACTAGCGGGAGGAAGCTACAATGAGCAGTTCTTC.